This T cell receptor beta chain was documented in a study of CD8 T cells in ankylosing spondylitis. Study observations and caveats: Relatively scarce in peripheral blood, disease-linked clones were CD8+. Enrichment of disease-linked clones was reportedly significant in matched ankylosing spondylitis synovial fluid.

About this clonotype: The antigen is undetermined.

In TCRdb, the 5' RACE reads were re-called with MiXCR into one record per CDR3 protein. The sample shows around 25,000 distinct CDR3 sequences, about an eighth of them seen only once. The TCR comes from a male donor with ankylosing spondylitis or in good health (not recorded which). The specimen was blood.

DNA for the CDR3: TGTGCCAGCATCCCCCACGAGACAGGGAGCTCTGGGGCCAACGTCCTGACTTTC. Encoded protein: CASIPHETGSSGANVLTF. The J gene is TRBJ2-6, the V gene TRBV28, with 7 bases identical to TRBD1. CDR1 and CDR2 (germline): MDHEN, SYDVKM. The CDR3 runs 18 residues. The J segment lost 0 bases and the V segment lost 7 bases, leaving 12 bases of the junction unmatched.